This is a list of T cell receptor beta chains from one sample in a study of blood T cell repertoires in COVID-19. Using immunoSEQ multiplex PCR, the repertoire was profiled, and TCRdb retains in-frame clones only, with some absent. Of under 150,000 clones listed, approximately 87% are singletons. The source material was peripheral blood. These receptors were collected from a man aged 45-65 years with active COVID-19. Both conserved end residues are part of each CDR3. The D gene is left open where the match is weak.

cdr3_aa: CASGRGRNSPLHF; j_call: TRBJ1-6; v_call: TRBV27; d_call: NA
cdr3_aa: CAWSVLAGMEFF; j_call: TRBJ2-1; v_call: TRBV30; d_call: TRBD2
cdr3_aa: CASSVGSGGANTGELFF; j_call: TRBJ2-2; v_call: TRBV9; d_call: TRBD2
cdr3_aa: CASSEKSGGQETQYF; j_call: TRBJ2-5; v_call: TRBV6-1; d_call: TRBD2
cdr3_aa: CASSPPTGEVGEQYF; j_call: TRBJ2-7; v_call: TRBV5-1; d_call: TRBD1
cdr3_aa: CARSTNPNSPLHF; j_call: TRBJ1-6; v_call: TRBV5-1; d_call: NA
cdr3_aa: CALGGRGWDQPQHF; j_call: TRBJ1-5; v_call: TRBV30; d_call: NA
cdr3_aa: CASRPGTSGRKYF; j_call: TRBJ2-7; v_call: TRBV2; d_call: NA
cdr3_aa: CAWSRGRGLNEKLFF; j_call: TRBJ1-4; v_call: TRBV30; d_call: NA
cdr3_aa: CASSFRLAGGYNEQFF; j_call: TRBJ2-1; v_call: TRBV5-1; d_call: TRBD2
cdr3_aa: CASSLSGPTEAFF; j_call: TRBJ1-1; v_call: TRBV7-8; d_call: NA
cdr3_aa: CASSMIAGGEQFF; j_call: TRBJ2-1; v_call: TRBV12-3/TRBV12-4; d_call: TRBD2
cdr3_aa: CASSLARGYNEQFF; j_call: TRBJ2-1; v_call: TRBV5-4; d_call: NA
cdr3_aa: CASSREAGGPETQYF; j_call: TRBJ2-5; v_call: TRBV5-1; d_call: TRBD2
cdr3_aa: CASSLLADNEQFF; j_call: TRBJ2-1; v_call: TRBV11-3; d_call: TRBD2
cdr3_aa: CAISPYEDYEQYF; j_call: TRBJ2-7; v_call: TRBV10-3; d_call: NA
cdr3_aa: CASSPGAGNQPQHF; j_call: TRBJ1-5; v_call: TRBV18; d_call: NA
cdr3_aa: CASSLGRGAYEQYF; j_call: TRBJ2-7; v_call: TRBV18; d_call: NA
cdr3_aa: CASSLGPGGLHTEAFF; j_call: TRBJ1-1; v_call: TRBV5-6; d_call: NA
cdr3_aa: CASIGGRGGSTDTQYF; j_call: TRBJ2-3; v_call: TRBV7-9; d_call: NA
cdr3_aa: CASRPRGGIYNEQFF; j_call: TRBJ2-1; v_call: TRBV19; d_call: TRBD2
cdr3_aa: CASRGGQLNTEAFF; j_call: TRBJ1-1; v_call: TRBV6-6; d_call: NA
cdr3_aa: CASSVDPGNYEQYF; j_call: TRBJ2-7; v_call: TRBV9; d_call: NA
cdr3_aa: CASSKERLAGPTDTQYF; j_call: TRBJ2-3; v_call: TRBV21-1; d_call: NA
cdr3_aa: CASSSIRGGAETQYF; j_call: TRBJ2-5; v_call: TRBV11-2; d_call: NA
cdr3_aa: CASSRSGGWGYTF; j_call: TRBJ1-2; v_call: TRBV12-3/TRBV12-4; d_call: TRBD1
cdr3_aa: CASSQRGGTDTQYF; j_call: TRBJ2-3; v_call: TRBV4-1; d_call: TRBD2
cdr3_aa: CSVDNSGYNEQFF; j_call: TRBJ2-1; v_call: TRBV29-1; d_call: NA
cdr3_aa: CAISERTAGNTEAFF; j_call: TRBJ1-1; v_call: TRBV10-3; d_call: NA
cdr3_aa: CASSLDSGSPYEQYF; j_call: TRBJ2-7; v_call: TRBV11-2; d_call: NA
cdr3_aa: CASNVRGSGETQYF; j_call: TRBJ2-5; v_call: TRBV7-9; d_call: TRBD1
cdr3_aa: CASSPREGSGYTF; j_call: TRBJ1-2; v_call: TRBV14; d_call: NA
cdr3_aa: CASSFRWSSSGNTIYF; j_call: TRBJ1-3; v_call: TRBV7-2; d_call: NA
cdr3_aa: CATGIGGGNQPQHF; j_call: TRBJ1-5; v_call: TRBV15; d_call: NA
cdr3_aa: CASSPPKGGGGTDTQYF; j_call: TRBJ2-3; v_call: TRBV6-6; d_call: NA